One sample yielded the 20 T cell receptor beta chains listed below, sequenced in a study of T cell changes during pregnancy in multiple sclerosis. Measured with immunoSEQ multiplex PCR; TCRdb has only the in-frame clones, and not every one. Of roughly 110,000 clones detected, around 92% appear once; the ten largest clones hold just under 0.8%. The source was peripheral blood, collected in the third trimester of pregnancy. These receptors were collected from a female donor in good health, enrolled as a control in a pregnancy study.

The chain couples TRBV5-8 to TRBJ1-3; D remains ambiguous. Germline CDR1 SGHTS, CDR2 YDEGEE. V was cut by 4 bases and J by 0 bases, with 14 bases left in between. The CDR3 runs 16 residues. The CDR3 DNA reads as TGTGCCAGCAGCGGGTGGGGAGAGAGCTCTGGAAACACCATATATTTT. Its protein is CASSGWGESSGNTIYF. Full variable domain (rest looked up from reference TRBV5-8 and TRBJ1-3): EAGVTQSPTHLIKTRGQQATLRCSPISGHTSVYWYQQALGLGLQFLLWYDEGEERNRGNFPPRFSGRQFPNYSSELNVNALELEDSALYLCASSGWGESSGNTIYFGEGSWLTVV.

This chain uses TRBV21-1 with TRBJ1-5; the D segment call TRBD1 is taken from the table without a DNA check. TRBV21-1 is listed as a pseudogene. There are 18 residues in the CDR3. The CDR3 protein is CASSKDRQECYSNQPQHF. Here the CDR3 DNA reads TGTGCCAGCAGCAAAGACCGACAGGAGTGTTATAGCAATCAGCCCCAGCATTTT.

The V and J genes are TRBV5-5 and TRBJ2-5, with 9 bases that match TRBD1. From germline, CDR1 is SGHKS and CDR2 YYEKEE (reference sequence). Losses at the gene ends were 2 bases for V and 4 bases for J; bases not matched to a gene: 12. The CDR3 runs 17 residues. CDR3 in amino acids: CASSFRWTGDFAETQYF. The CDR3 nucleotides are TGTGCCAGCAGCTTCCGATGGACAGGGGATTTCGCAGAGACCCAGTACTTC.

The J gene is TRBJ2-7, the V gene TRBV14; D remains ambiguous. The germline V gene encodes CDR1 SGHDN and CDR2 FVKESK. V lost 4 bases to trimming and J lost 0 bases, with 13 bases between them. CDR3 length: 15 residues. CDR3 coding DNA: TGTGCCAGCAGCCGCCACTCGGGTAGCTCCTACGAGCAGTACTTC. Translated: CASSRHSGSSYEQYF.

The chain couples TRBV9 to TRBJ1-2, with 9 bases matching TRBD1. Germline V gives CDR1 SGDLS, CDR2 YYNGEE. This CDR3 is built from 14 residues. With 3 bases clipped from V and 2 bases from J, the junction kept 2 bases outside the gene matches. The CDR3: CASSGGQGNYGYTF. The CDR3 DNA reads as TGTGCCAGCAGCGGGGGACAGGGCAACTATGGCTACACCTTC.

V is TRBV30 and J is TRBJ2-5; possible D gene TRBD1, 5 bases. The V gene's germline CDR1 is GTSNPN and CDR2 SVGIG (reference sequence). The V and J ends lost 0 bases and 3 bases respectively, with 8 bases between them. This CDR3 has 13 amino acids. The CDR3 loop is CAWSVVREETQYF. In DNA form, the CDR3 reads TGTGCCTGGAGTGTAGTCAGGGAAGAGACCCAGTACTTC.

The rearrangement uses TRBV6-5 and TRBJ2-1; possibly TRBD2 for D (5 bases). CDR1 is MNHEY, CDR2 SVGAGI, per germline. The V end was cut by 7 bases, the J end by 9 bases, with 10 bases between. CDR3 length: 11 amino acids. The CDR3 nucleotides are TGTGCCAGCACGGGGTCCGGTGAGCAGTTCTTC. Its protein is CASTGSGEQFF.

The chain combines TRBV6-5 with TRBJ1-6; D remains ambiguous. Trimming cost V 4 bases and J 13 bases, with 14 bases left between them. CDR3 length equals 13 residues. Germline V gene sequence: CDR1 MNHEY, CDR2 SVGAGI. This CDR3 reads CASSSSATQPLHF. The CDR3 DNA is TGTGCCAGCAGTTCCAGTGCGACTCAGCCCCTCCACTTT.

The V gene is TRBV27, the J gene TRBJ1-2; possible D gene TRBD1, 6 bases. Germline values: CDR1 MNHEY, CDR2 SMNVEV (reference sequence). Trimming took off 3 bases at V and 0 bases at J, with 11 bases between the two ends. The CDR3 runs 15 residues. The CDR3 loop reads CASSLVGTTNYGYTF. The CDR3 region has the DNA TGTGCCAGCAGTTTGGTTGGGACAACTAACTATGGCTACACCTTC.

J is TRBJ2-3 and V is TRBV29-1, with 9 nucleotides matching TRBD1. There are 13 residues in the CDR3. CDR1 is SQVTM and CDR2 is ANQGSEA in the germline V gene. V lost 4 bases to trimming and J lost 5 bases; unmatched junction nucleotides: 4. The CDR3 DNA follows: TGCAGCGTTGTGGGACAGGGCGTAGATACGCAGTATTTT. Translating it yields CSVVGQGVDTQYF.

In DNA form, the CDR3 reads TGTGCCAGCAGCCGTACCGGGACTAGTTCATACAATGAGCAGTTCTTC. Translation gives CASSRTGTSSYNEQFF. The rearrangement links TRBV7-8 to TRBJ2-1, with 8 bases identical to TRBD2. Per germline, CDR1 SGHVS and CDR2 FQNEAQ. The V segment lost 5 bases and the J segment 4 bases; nucleotides outside the gene matches: 10. CDR3 size: 16 residues.

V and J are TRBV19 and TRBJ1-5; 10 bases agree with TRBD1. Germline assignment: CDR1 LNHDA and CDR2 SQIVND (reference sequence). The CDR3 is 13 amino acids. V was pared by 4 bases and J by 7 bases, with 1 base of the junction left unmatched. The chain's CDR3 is CASSRTGGQPQHF. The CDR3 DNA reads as TGTGCCAGTAGTAGGACAGGGGGACAGCCCCAGCATTTT. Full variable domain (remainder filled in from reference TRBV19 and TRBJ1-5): DGGITQSPKYLFRKEGQNVTLSCEQNLNHDAMYWYRQDPGQGLRLIYYSQIVNDFQKGDIAEGYSVSREKKESFPLTVTSAQKNPTAFYLCASSRTGGQPQHFGDGTRLSIL.

The CDR3 DNA reads TGTGCCAGCAGTAATCGACAGGGTTTTAACGAGCAGTACTTC. This translates into CASSNRQGFNEQYF. The rearrangement joins TRBV27 to TRBJ2-7; TRBD1 aligns across 7 bases. The germline V gene has CDR1 MNHEY and CDR2 SMNVEV (reference sequence). Trimming at V came to 5 bases and at J to 5 bases, leaving 9 bases not matched to a gene. The CDR3 runs to 14 residues.

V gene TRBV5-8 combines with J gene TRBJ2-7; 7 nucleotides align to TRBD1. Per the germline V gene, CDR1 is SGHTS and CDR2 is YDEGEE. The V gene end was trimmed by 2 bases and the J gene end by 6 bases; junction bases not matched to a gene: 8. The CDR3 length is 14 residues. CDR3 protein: CASSFETGLSEQYF. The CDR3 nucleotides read TGTGCCAGCAGCTTCGAGACAGGGTTGAGCGAGCAGTACTTC.

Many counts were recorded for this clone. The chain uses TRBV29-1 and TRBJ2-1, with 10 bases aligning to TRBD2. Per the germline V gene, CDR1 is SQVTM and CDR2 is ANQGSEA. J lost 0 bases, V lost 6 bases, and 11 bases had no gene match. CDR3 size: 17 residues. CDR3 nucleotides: TGCAGCGTGACGGGGGCTAGCGGGGGTTACTCCTACAATGAGCAGTTCTTC. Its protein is CSVTGASGGYSYNEQFF.

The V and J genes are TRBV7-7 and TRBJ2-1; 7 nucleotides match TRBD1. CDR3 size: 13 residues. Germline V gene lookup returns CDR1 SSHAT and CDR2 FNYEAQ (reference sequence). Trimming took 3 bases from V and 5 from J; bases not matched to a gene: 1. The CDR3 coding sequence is TGTGCCAGCAGCTTGGGACAGAACAATGAGCAGTTCTTC. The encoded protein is CASSLGQNNEQFF.

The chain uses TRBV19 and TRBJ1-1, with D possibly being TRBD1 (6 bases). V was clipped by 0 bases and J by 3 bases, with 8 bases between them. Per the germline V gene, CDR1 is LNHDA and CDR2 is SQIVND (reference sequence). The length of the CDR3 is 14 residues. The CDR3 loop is CASSIEAGDTEAFF. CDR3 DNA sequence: TGTGCCAGTAGTATAGAGGCAGGGGACACTGAAGCTTTCTTT.

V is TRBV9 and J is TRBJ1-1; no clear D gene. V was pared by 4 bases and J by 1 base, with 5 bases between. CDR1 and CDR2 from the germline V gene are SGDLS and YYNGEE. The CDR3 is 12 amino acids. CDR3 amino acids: CASSPRNTEAFF. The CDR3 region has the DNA TGTGCCAGCAGCCCGCGGAACACTGAAGCTTTCTTT.

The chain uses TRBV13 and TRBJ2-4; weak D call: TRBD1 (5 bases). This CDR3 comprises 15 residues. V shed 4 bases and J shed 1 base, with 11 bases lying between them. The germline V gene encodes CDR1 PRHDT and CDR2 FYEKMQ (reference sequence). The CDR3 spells CASSSKGWAKNIQYF. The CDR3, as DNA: TGTGCCAGCAGCTCAAAGGGGTGGGCCAAAAACATTCAGTACTTC.

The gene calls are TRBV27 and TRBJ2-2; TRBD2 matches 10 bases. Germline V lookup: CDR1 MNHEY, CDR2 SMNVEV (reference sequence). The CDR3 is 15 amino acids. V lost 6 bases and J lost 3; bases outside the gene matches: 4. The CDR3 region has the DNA TGTGCCAGCAGACCCGGGACTAGCGACACCGGGGAGCTGTTTTTT. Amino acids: CASRPGTSDTGELFF.